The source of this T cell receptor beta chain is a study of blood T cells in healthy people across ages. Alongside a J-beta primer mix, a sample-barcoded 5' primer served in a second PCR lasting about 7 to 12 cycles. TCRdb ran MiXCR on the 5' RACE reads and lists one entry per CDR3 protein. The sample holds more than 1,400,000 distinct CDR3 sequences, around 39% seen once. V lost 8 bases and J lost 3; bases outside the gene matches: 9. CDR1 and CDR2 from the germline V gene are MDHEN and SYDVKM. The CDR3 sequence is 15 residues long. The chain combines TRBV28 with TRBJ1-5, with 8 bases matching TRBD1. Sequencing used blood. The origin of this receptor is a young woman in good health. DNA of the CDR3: TGTGCCAGCCTTGGGACAGGAGACCTCAATCAGCCCCAGCATTTT. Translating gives CASLGTGDLNQPQHF.